This T cell receptor (beta chain) stems from a study of blood T cells in healthy people across ages. Primed by a sample-barcoded 5' primer and a J-beta primer mix, a second PCR proceeded for roughly 6 to 12 cycles. Via MiXCR, TCRdb re-called the 5' RACE reads, giving one row per CDR3 protein. The profile shows about a million distinct CDR3 sequences, roughly 51% of them singletons. The CDR3 length is 16 residues. V shed 2 bases and J shed 0 bases, with 13 bases lying between them. Germline-derived CDR1 and CDR2 are KGHSH and LQKENI. The V and J genes are TRBV18 and TRBJ1-2, with D unclear. Sequencing was done on a sample of blood. The origin of this receptor is a woman aged 55 to 70 in good health. CDR3 sequence reads: CASSPLNRDPNYGYTF. CDR3 bases: TGTGCCAGCTCACCATTGAACCGGGATCCTAACTATGGCTACACCTTC.